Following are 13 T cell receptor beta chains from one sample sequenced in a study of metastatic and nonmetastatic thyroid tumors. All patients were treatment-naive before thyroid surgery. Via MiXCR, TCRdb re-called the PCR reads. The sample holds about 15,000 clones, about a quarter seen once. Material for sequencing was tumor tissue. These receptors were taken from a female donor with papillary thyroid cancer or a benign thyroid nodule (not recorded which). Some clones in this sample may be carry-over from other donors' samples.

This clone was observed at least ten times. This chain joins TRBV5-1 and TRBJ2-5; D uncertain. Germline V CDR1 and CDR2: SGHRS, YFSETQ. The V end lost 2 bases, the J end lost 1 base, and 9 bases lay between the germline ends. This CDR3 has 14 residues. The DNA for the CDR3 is TGCGCCAGCAGCTTCACAGTTACCCAAGAGACCCAGTACTTC. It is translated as CASSFTVTQETQYF.

The CDR3 region is CASSPIQLRRADTQYF. DNA for the CDR3: TGTGCCAGCAGCCCAATACAATTAAGGAGGGCAGATACGCAGTATTTT. V gene TRBV7-8 combines with J gene TRBJ2-3; tentative D call: TRBD2 (6 bases). The V end was cut by 5 bases, the J end by 4 bases, with 19 bases between. Germline CDR1 SGHVS, CDR2 FQNEAQ. There are 16 residues in the CDR3.

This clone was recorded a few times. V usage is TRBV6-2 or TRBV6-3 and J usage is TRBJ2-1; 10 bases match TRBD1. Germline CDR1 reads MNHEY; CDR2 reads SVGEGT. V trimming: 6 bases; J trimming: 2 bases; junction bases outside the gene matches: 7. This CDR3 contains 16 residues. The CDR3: CASRRPGTGAYNEQFF. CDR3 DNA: TGTGCCAGCAGAAGACCCGGGACAGGGGCCTACAATGAGCAGTTCTTC.

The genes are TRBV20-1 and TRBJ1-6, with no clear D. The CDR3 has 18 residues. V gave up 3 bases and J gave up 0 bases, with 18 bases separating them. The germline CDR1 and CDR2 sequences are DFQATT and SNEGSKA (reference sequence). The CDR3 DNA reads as TGCAGTGCTAGCCCCCCGGGCAGCCTGAGCTCCTATAATTCACCCCTCCACTTT. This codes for CSASPPGSLSSYNSPLHF.

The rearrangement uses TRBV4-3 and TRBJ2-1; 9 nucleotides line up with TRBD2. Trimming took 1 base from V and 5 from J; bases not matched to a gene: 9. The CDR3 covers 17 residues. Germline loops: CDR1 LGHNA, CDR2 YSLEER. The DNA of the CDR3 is TGCGCCAGCAGCCAAGCCGACGCTAGCGGGGTAAACAATGAGCAGTTCTTC. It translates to CASSQADASGVNNEQFF.

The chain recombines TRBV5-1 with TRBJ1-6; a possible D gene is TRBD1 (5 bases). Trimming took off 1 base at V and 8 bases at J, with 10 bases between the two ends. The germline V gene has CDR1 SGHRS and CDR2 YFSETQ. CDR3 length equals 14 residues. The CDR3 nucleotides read TGCGCCAGCAGCTTGACAGGCGATTATTCACCCCTCCACTTT. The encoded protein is CASSLTGDYSPLHF.

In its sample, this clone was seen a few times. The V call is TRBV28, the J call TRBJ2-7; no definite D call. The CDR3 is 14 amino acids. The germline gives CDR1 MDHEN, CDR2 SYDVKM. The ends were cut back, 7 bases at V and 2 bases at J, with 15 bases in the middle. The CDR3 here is CASKGSGTAYEQYF. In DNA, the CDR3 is TGTGCCAGCAAAGGTTCAGGCACCGCCTACGAGCAGTACTTC.

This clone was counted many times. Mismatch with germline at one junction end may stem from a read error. CDR3 sequence reads: CASNLEGQGLYNSPLHF. The DNA for the CDR3 is TGCGCCAGCAACTTGGAGGGACAGGGATTGTATAATTCACCCCTCCACTTT. The chain uses TRBV5-1 and TRBJ1-6; 9 bases are shared with TRBD1. The CDR3 has 17 amino acids. Germline CDR1 reads SGHRS; CDR2 reads YFSETQ. The entire variable domain, with the rest obtained from reference TRBV5-1 and TRBJ1-6, is as follows: KAGVTQTPRYLIKTRGQQVTLSCSPISGHRSVSWYQQTPGQGLQFLFEYFSETQRNKGNFPGRFSGRQFSNSRSEMNVSTLELGDSALYLCASNLEGQGLYNSPLHFGNGTRLTVT.

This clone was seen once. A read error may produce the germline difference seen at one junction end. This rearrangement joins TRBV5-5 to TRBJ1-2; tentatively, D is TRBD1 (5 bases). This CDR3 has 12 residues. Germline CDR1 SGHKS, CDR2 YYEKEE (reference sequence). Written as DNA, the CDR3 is TGTGCCAGCAAGGATGGGGCCTATTGCTACACCTTC. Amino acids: CASKDGAYCYTF. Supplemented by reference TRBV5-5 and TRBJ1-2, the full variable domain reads DAGVTQSPTHLIKTRGQQVTLRCSPISGHKSVSWYQQVLGQGPQFIFQYYEKEERGRGNFPDRFSARQFPNYSSELNVNALLLGDSALYLCASKDGAYCYTFGSGTRLTVV.

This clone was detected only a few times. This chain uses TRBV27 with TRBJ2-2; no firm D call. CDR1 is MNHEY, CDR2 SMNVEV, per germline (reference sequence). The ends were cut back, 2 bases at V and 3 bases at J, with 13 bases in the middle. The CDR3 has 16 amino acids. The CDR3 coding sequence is TGTGCCAGCAGTTTAAGCCTCTACGGTTACACCGGGGAGCTGTTTTTT. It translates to CASSLSLYGYTGELFF.

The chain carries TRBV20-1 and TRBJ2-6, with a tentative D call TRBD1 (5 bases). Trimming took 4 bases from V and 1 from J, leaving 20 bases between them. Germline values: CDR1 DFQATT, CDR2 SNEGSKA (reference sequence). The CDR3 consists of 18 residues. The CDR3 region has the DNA TGCAGTGCTAAAAGAGGTAGCCTAAGGGGTTCTGGGGCCAACGTCCTGACTTTC. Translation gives CSAKRGSLRGSGANVLTF.

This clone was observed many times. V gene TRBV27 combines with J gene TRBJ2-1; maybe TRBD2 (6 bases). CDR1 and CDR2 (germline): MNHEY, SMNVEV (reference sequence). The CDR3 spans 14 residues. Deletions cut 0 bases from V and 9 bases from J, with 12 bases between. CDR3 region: CASSLSHRGTEQFF. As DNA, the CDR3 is TGTGCCAGCAGTTTATCCCACCGGGGGACTGAGCAGTTCTTC.

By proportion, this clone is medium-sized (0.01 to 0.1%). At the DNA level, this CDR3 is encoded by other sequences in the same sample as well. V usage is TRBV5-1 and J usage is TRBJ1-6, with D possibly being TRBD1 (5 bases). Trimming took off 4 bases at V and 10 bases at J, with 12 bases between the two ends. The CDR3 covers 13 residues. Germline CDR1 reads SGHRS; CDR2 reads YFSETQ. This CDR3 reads CASSNGRDSPLHF. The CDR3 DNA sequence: TGCGCCAGCAGCAACGGTCGGGACTCACCCCTCCACTTT.